This TCR beta chain was recorded in a study of blood T cell repertoires in COVID-19. The repertoire was sequenced with immunoSEQ multiplex PCR; TCRdb's copy has only in-frame clones and lacks some. Among 4,000 to 5,500 clones listed, roughly 88% were seen once. This sequence was found in a man aged 65-85 years with COVID-19, enrolled during active disease. Specimen: peripheral blood.

The CDR3, as DNA: TGTGCCAGCACTTCCTCTTCAGGGGCTTTCTACGAGCAGTACTTC. Protein sequence: CASTSSSGAFYEQYF. This chain uses TRBV2 with TRBJ2-7; a possible D gene is TRBD1 (6 bases). Per germline, CDR1 SNHLY and CDR2 FYNNEI. V lost 7 bases and J lost 3, with 19 bases in between. CDR3 length equals 15 residues. Looking up the rest from reference TRBV2 and TRBJ2-7 gives the full variable domain: EPEVTQTPSHQVTQMGQEVILRCVPISNHLYFYWYRQILGQKVEFLVSFYNNEISEKSEIFDDQFSVERPDGSNFTLKIRSTKLEDSAMYFCASTSSSGAFYEQYFGPGTRLTVT.